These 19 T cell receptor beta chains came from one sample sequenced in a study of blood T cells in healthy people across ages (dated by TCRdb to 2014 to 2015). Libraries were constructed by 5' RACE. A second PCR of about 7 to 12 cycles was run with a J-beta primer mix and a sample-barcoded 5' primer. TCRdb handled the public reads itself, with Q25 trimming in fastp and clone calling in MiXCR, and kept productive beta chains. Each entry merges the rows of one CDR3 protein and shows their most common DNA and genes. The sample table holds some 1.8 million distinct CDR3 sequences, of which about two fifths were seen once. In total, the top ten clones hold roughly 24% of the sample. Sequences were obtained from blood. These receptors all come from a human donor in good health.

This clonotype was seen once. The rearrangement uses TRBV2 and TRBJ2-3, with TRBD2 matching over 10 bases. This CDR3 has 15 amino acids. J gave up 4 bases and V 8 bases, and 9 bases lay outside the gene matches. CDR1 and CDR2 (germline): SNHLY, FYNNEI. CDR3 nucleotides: TGTGCCAGCCAATTTAATAGCGGGGGGCCAGATACGCAGTATTTT. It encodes CASQFNSGGPDTQYF.

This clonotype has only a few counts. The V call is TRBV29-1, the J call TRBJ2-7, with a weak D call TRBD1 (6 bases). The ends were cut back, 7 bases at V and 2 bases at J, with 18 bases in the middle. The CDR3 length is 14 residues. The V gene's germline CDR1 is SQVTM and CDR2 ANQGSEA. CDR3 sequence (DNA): TGCAGCGCCCAACAGGGAAAGGCTCCCTACGAGCAGTACTTC. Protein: CSAQQGKAPYEQYF.

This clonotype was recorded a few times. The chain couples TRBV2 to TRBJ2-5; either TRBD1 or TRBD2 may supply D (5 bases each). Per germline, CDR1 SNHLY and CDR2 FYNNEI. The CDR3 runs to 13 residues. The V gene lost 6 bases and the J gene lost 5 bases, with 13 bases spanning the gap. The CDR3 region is CASSLWGSETQYF. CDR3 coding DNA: TGTGCCAGCAGCCTTTGGGGGTCGGAGACCCAGTACTTC.

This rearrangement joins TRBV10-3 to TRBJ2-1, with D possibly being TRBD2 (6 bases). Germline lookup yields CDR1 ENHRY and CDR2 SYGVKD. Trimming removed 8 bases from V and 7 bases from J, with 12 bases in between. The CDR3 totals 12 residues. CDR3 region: CAIGTRGNEQFF. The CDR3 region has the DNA TGTGCCATCGGGACTCGAGGGAATGAGCAGTTCTTC.

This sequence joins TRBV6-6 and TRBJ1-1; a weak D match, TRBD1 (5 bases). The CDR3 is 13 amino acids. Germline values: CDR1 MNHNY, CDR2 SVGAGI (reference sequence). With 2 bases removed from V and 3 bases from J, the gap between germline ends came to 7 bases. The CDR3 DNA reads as TGTGCCAGCAGTTACGGGGCCTACACTGAAGCTTTCTTT. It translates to CASSYGAYTEAFF.

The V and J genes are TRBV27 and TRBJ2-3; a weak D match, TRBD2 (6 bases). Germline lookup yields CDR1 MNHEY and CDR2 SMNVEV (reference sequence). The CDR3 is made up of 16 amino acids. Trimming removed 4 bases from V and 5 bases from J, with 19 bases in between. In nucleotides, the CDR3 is TGTGCCAGCAGTTGGGGCGGGGCCTCGAGCGGAGATACGCAGTATTTT. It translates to CASSWGGASSGDTQYF.

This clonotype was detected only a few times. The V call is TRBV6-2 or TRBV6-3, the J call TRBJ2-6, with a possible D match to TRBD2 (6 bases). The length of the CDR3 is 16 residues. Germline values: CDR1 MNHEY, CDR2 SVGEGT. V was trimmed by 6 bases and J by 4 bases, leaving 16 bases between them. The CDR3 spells CASRKMGGKGANVLTF. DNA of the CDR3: TGTGCCAGCAGGAAGATGGGGGGTAAGGGGGCCAACGTCCTGACTTTC.

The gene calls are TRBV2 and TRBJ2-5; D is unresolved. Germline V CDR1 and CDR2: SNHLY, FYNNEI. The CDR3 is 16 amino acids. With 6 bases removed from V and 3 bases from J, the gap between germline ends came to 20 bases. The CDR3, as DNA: TGTGCCAGCAGGCGACTCTCCCATTCCGTTAAAGAGACCCAGTACTTC. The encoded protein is CASRRLSHSVKETQYF.

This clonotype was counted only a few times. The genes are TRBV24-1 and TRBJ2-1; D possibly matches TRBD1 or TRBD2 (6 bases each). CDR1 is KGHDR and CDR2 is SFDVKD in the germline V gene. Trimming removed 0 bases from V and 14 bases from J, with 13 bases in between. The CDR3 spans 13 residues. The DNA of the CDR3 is TGTGCCACCAGTGATTTGGGAGGGGACATGAAGTTCTTC. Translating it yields CATSDLGGDMKFF.

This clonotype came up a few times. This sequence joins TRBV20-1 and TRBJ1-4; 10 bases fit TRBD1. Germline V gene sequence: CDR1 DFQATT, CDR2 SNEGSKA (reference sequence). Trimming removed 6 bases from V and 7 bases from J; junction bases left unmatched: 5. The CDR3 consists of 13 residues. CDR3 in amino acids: CSARGQGIEKLFF. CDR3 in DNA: TGCAGTGCGAGGGGACAGGGGATTGAAAAACTGTTTTTT.

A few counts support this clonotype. The CDR3 protein is CSARRWDGSTDTQYF. As DNA, the CDR3 is TGCAGTGCTAGACGTTGGGATGGGAGCACAGATACGCAGTATTTT. This rearrangement joins TRBV20-1 to TRBJ2-3; D remains ambiguous. This CDR3 is built from 15 residues. Trimming stripped 2 bases from V and 0 bases from J, with 12 bases between. CDR1 is DFQATT and CDR2 is SNEGSKA in the germline V gene (reference sequence).

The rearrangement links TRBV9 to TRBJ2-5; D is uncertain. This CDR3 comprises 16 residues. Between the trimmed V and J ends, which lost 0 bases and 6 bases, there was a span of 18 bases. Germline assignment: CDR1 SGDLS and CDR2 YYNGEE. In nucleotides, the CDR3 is TGTGCCAGCAGCGTAGGGCCAGAGGCCACCCCCAAGACCCAGTACTTC. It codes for CASSVGPEATPKTQYF.

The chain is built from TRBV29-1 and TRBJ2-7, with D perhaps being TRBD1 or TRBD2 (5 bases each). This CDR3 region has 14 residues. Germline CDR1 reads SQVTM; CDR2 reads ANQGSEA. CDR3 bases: TGCAACAATCGGGGCAGCCCCAGCTCCTACGAGCAGTACTTC. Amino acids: CNNRGSPSSYEQYF.

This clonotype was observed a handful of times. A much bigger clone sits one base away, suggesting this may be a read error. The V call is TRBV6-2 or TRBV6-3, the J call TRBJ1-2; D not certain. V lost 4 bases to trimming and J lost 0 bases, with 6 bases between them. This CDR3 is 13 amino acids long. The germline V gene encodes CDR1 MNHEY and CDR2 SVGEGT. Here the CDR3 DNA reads TGTGCCAGCAGTTCCCGGACTAACTATGGCTACACCTTC. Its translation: CASSSRTNYGYTF.

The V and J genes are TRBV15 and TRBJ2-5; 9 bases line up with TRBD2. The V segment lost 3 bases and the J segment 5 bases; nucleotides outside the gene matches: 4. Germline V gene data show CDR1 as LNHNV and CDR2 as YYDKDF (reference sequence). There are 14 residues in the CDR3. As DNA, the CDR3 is TGTGCCACCAGCAGGGGACTAGCTGAGGAGACCCAGTACTTC. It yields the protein CATSRGLAEETQYF.

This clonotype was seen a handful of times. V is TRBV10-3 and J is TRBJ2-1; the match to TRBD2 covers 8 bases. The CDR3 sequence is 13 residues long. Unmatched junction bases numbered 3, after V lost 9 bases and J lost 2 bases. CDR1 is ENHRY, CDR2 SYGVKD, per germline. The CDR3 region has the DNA TGTGCCATTAGCGGGGAAACCTACAATGAGCAGTTCTTC. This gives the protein CAISGETYNEQFF.

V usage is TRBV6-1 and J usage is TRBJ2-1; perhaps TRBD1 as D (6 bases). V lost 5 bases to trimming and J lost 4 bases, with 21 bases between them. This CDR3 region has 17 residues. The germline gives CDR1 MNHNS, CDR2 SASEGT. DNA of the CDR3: TGTGCCAGCAGTCTCTCCCCGCGACAGGTTTTTTACAATGAGCAGTTCTTC. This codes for CASSLSPRQVFYNEQFF.

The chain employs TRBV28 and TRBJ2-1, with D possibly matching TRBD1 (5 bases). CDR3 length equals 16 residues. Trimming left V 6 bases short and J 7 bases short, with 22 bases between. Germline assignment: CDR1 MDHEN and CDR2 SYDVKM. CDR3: CASRPDRGSLGNEQFF. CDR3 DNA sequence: TGTGCCAGCAGACCTGATAGGGGTTCCCTGGGGAATGAGCAGTTCTTC.

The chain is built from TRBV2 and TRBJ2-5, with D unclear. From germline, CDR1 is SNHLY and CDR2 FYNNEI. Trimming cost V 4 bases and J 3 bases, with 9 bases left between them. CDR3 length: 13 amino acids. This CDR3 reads CASSGSRKETQYF. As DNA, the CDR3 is TGTGCCAGCAGTGGGTCTAGAAAAGAGACCCAGTACTTC.